This T cell receptor (beta chain) is drawn from a study of cytomegalovirus exposure and HLA in healthy donors. Study-wide results and limits: DRB1 showed the most TCR associations and HLA-C the fewest in a later analysis, as rates varied by HLA locus.

This CDR3 has 18 amino acids. The junction had 7 bases not matched to a gene; V was cut back by 6 bases and J by 0 bases. Looked up from germline, CDR1 is ENHRY and CDR2 is SYGVKD. On this clone: The antigen is undetermined.

PCR used 60 Vbeta primers and 13 Jbeta primers. Data came from immunoSEQ multiplex PCR; TCRdb stores just in-frame clones and leaves some out. The data contain 90,000 or so clones, roughly three quarters of them singletons. V gene TRBV10-3 combines with J gene TRBJ2-6, with 11 bases identical to TRBD1. What was sequenced was PBMCs. The source is a woman aged 50 to 65 in good health and CMV-seropositive. CDR3 amino acids: CAISNSGTGGSGANVLTF. The CDR3 DNA reads as TGTGCCATCAGCAACTCCGGGACAGGGGGCTCTGGGGCCAACGTCCTGACTTTC.